The 30 T cell receptor beta chains reported below all come from one sample, sequenced in a study of molecular identifiers for immune sequencing clone quantification. TCRdb re-analysed the PCR reads in MiXCR, keeping a single row per CDR3 protein. The table lists about half a million distinct CDR3 sequences, roughly a fifth of them singletons. Sequences were obtained from naive CD8+ T cells from blood, with Jurkat cell RNA spiked in. Noted subset: FACS-sorted CD8+CD4-CCR7+CD45RA+ naive T cells. Receptors originate from a human donor in good health. Some libraries in this study had Jurkat cell RNA spiked in.

The chain carries TRBV18 and TRBJ2-7, with 8 bases fitting TRBD1. V gave up 3 bases and J gave up 2 bases; unmatched junction bases: 9. CDR1 and CDR2 from the germline V gene are KGHSH and LQKENI. The CDR3 runs 16 residues. In DNA form, the CDR3 reads TGTGCCAGCTCACCCGACAGGGGAATAGGAACCTACGAGCAGTACTTC. Encoded protein: CASSPDRGIGTYEQYF.

In this sample, this clonotype turned up many times. The chain combines TRBV20-1 with TRBJ1-5; D is uncertain. V was pared by 6 bases and J by 1 base, with 13 bases between. CDR1 and CDR2 from the germline V gene are DFQATT and SNEGSKA (reference sequence). The CDR3 totals 14 residues. The CDR3 sequence is CSATLDGSNQPQHF. CDR3 in DNA: TGCAGTGCCACCCTGGACGGAAGCAATCAGCCCCAGCATTTT.

As to this clonotype: This may arise from a read error, as a much more abundant clone is one base away. The chain carries TRBV4-3 and TRBJ1-1, with 7 positions matching TRBD1. Germline V gene sequence: CDR1 LGHNA, CDR2 YSLEER. The CDR3 has 16 amino acids. The CDR3 spells CAGSQVKGAADTEAFF. CDR3 DNA: TGCGCCGGCAGCCAAGTGAAGGGGGCGGCGGACACTGAAGCTTTCTTT.

This clonotype was seen many times. The rearrangement links TRBV6-6 to TRBJ2-7; the D gene could be TRBD1 or TRBD2 (6 bases each). Looked up from germline, CDR1 is MNHNY and CDR2 is SVGAGI (reference sequence). Trimming stripped 6 bases from V and 2 bases from J, with 17 bases between. The CDR3 is made up of 15 amino acids. The CDR3 DNA sequence: TGTGCCAGCAGCCAAACAGGGACTGGGCCCTACGAGCAGTACTTC. Translating gives CASSQTGTGPYEQYF.

As concerns this clonotype: A read error may explain this, as a much larger clone is one base away. V gene TRBV30 combines with J gene TRBJ2-1, with unresolved D. The CDR3 covers 13 residues. CDR1 and CDR2 (germline): GTSNPN, SVGIG (reference sequence). CDR3 region: CAWSSTSYNGQFF. In DNA, the CDR3 is TGTGCCTGGAGTTCTACATCCTACAATGGGCAGTTCTTC.

This clonotype was seen ten or more times. The chain employs TRBV29-1 and TRBJ2-5, with 13 bases aligning to TRBD2. The CDR3 has 16 residues. Unmatched junction bases numbered 9, after V lost 4 bases and J lost 4 bases. From germline, CDR1 is SQVTM and CDR2 ANQGSEA. The CDR3 is CSVAGGLAGASETQYF. CDR3 sequence (DNA): TGCAGCGTTGCCGGAGGACTAGCGGGAGCTTCAGAGACCCAGTACTTC.

This clonotype was counted only a few times. This chain connects TRBV6-5 to TRBJ1-1, with D possibly being TRBD1 (5 bases). Germline CDR1 is MNHEY and CDR2 is SVGAGI. With 5 bases removed from V and 2 bases from J, the gap between germline ends came to 12 bases. The CDR3 has 14 residues. Here the CDR3 reads CASSEWGGNTEAFF. The DNA for the CDR3 is TGTGCCAGCAGTGAGTGGGGGGGTAACACTGAAGCTTTCTTT.

The genes are TRBV19 and TRBJ2-7; 9 nucleotides align to TRBD2. The ends lost 7 bases at V and 4 bases at J; junction bases unmatched: 8. In germline, CDR1 is LNHDA, CDR2 SQIVND (reference sequence). The CDR3 has 14 amino acids. For the CDR3, the DNA is TGTGCCAGTAACCCGACTAGCGGTCCTTACGAGCAGTACTTC. Its translation is CASNPTSGPYEQYF.

This clonotype was recorded a few times. The V and J genes are TRBV27 and TRBJ2-7; D is ambiguous. Germline values: CDR1 MNHEY, CDR2 SMNVEV (reference sequence). CDR3 length equals 11 residues. V lost 8 bases, J lost 12 bases, and 17 bases lay in between. For the CDR3, the DNA is TGTGCCAGCCCCCCGGCCCACCCTGGGTACTTC. It yields the protein CASPPAHPGYF.

This sequence joins TRBV4-1 and TRBJ2-7; 8 bases fit TRBD1. The V gene's germline CDR1 is MGHRA and CDR2 YSYEKL. The CDR3 is 18 amino acids. The ends lost 3 bases at V and 1 base at J; junction bases unmatched: 14. The CDR3 coding sequence is TGCGCCAGCAGCCAGCGAGCCACCGGGACAGGACCTTCCTACGAGCAGTACTTC. It yields the protein CASSQRATGTGPSYEQYF.

This clonotype occurred many times. The chain joins TRBV4-3 to TRBJ2-3, with D perhaps assigned TRBD1 or TRBD2 (6 bases each). CDR1 LGHNA and CDR2 YSLEER come from the germline V gene. V gave up 3 bases and J gave up 4 bases, with 17 bases separating them. The CDR3 length is 16 residues. CDR3 sequence reads: CASSHIWGREADTQYF. For the CDR3, the DNA is TGCGCCAGCAGCCATATATGGGGGCGGGAAGCAGATACGCAGTATTTT.

As regards this clonotype: Given a much more abundant clone one base away, this may be a read error. V usage is TRBV7-9 and J usage is TRBJ1-1; D ambiguous. Trimming left V 1 base short and J 3 bases short, with 9 bases between. The CDR3 length is 14 residues. In germline, CDR1 is SEHNR, CDR2 FQNEAQ (reference sequence). CDR3 protein: CASSLGHPHTEAFF. The CDR3 DNA follows: TGTGCCAGCAGCTTAGGGCACCCCCACACTGAAGCTTTCTTT. The complete variable domain, with remaining parts taken from reference TRBV7-9 and TRBJ1-1, reads DTGVSQNPRHKITKRGQNVTFRCDPISEHNRLYWYRQTLGQGPEFLTYFQNEAQLEKSRLLSDRFSAERPKGSFSTLEIQRTEQGDSAMYLCASSLGHPHTEAFFGQGTRLTVV.

The chain joins TRBV15 to TRBJ2-3, with 10 bases aligning to TRBD2. The length of the CDR3 is 18 residues. The germline V gene has CDR1 LNHNV and CDR2 YYDKDF (reference sequence). The V and J ends lost 0 bases and 5 bases, in that order; junction bases with no gene match: 11. Here the CDR3 DNA reads TGTGCCACCAGCAGAGATCGGGCTAGCGGGAGTGGGATAGATACGCAGTATTTT. Amino acid sequence: CATSRDRASGSGIDTQYF. Drawing the rest from reference TRBV15 and TRBJ2-3, the complete variable domain is DAMVIQNPRYQVTQFGKPVTLSCSQTLNHNVMYWYQQKSSQAPKLLFHYYDKDFNNEADTPDNFQSRRPNTSFCFLDIRSPGLGDTAMYLCATSRDRASGSGIDTQYFGPGTRLTVL.

The sample holds one count of this clonotype. The genes are TRBV5-6 and TRBJ1-1; maybe TRBD1 (5 bases). Germline V lookup: CDR1 SGHDT, CDR2 YYEEEE. V lost 0 bases to trimming and J lost 6 bases, with 15 bases between them. This CDR3 has 15 amino acids. CDR3 sequence reads: CASSLGRDPNAEAFF. The CDR3 DNA reads as TGTGCCAGCAGCTTGGGGCGGGACCCTAACGCTGAAGCTTTCTTT.

This clonotype was recorded many times. The chain has TRBV24-1 and TRBJ1-5, with 11 bases that match TRBD1. The CDR3 runs to 13 residues. The V gene end was trimmed by 9 bases and the J gene end by 4 bases; junction bases not matched to a gene: 1. From germline, CDR1 is KGHDR and CDR2 SFDVKD. In nucleotides, the CDR3 is TGTGCCACCGGACAGGGGGCAAATCAGCCCCAGCATTTT. As protein: CATGQGANQPQHF.

The table lists this clonotype with a few counts. V is TRBV4-1 and J is TRBJ2-5; 7 positions match TRBD2. Germline loops: CDR1 MGHRA, CDR2 YSYEKL. CDR3 size: 19 residues. V trimming: 4 bases; J trimming: 0 bases; junction bases outside the gene matches: 17. The DNA of the CDR3 is TGCGCCAGCAGCCCTGAGGGAGCTAGCGGAGCAATGTACCAAGAGACCCAGTACTTC. Translating gives CASSPEGASGAMYQETQYF.

The chain uses TRBV13 and TRBJ2-5, with 10 bases fitting TRBD1. The J segment lost 4 bases and the V segment lost 3 bases, leaving 5 bases of the junction unmatched. The CDR3 is 15 residues long. The germline V gene has CDR1 PRHDT and CDR2 FYEKMQ (reference sequence). The DNA of the CDR3 is TGTGCCAGCAGCTTCAGGACAGGGGGAGGAGAGACCCAGTACTTC. Its translation is CASSFRTGGGETQYF.

Details on this clonotype: A much larger clone is a single base away; this may be a read error. The V and J genes are TRBV4-3 and TRBJ2-7, with TRBD1 identical over 10 bases. Germline trimming cut 1 base from V and 7 bases from J; bases unmatched to any gene: 13. From germline, CDR1 is LGHNA and CDR2 YSLEER. CDR3 length: 17 residues. CDR3 in DNA: TGCGCCAGCAGCCAAGTCCATGGGGGACAGGGGCGAGAGGAGCAGTACTTC. Translation: CASSQVHGGQGREEQYF.

As to this clonotype: A much larger clone is a single base away; this may be a read error. The rearrangement links TRBV7-2 to TRBJ1-1; D is uncertain. Germline V gives CDR1 SGHTA, CDR2 FQGNSA. The CDR3 spans 13 residues. In DNA form, the CDR3 reads TGTGCCAGCAGCTTAGTACAGTCCACTGGAGCTTTCTTT. This gives the protein CASSLVQSTGAFF.

This clonotype was recorded a few times. V gene TRBV20-1 combines with J gene TRBJ2-3; D might be TRBD1 or TRBD2, each matching 5 bases. CDR3 length equals 19 residues. CDR1 is DFQATT and CDR2 is SNEGSKA in the germline V gene (reference sequence). The V end lost 3 bases, the J end lost 4 bases, and 29 bases lay between the germline ends. The CDR3 region is CSARANRDGVFSRADTQYF. DNA for the CDR3: TGCAGTGCTAGGGCAAACCGGGACGGAGTCTTTTCCCGGGCAGATACGCAGTATTTT.

The chain uses TRBV27 and TRBJ1-2; 8 bases agree with TRBD1. The V segment lost 6 bases and the J segment 6 bases; nucleotides outside the gene matches: 3. Germline V gene sequence: CDR1 MNHEY, CDR2 SMNVEV (reference sequence). The CDR3 loop spans 12 amino acids. The CDR3 bases are TGTGCCAGCAGGTCAGGGGGCCATGGCTACACCTTC. Protein: CASRSGGHGYTF.

Of note for this clonotype: A single base separates this from a much larger clone, so it may be a read error. The conserved final phenylalanine or tryptophan is absent from the CDR3, which likely points to a read error. This chain links TRBV20-1 with TRBJ2-3; 11 nucleotides match TRBD2. Germline V gives CDR1 DFQATT, CDR2 SNEGSKA (reference sequence). The CDR3 consists of 16 residues. With V trimmed by 0 bases and J by 3 bases, 5 bases remained unmatched. The CDR3 is CSARDILAGATDTQYL. Written as DNA, the CDR3 is TGCAGTGCTAGAGATATACTAGCGGGAGCAACAGATACGCAGTATCTT.

This clonotype was found many times. The chain links TRBV2 to TRBJ1-5, with D unresolved. There are 14 residues in the CDR3. Trimming left V 3 bases short and J 4 bases short, with 10 bases between. The germline CDR1 and CDR2 sequences are SNHLY and FYNNEI. CDR3 in DNA: TGTGCCAGCAGTGATGGGCGTTATAATCAGCCCCAGCATTTT. It yields the protein CASSDGRYNQPQHF.

In this sample, this clonotype turned up a few times. V usage is TRBV6-1 and J usage is TRBJ2-1, with 12 bases identical to TRBD2. The CDR3 runs to 15 residues. Per the germline V gene, CDR1 is MNHNS and CDR2 is SASEGT. The trim removed 7 bases at V and 5 bases at J, leaving 6 bases unmatched. CDR3 in amino acids: CASTGTSGYHNEQFF. CDR3 nucleotide sequence: TGTGCCAGCACGGGGACTAGCGGGTACCACAATGAGCAGTTCTTC.

A few counts support this clonotype. The rearrangement uses TRBV28 and TRBJ1-1, with D perhaps matching TRBD1 (5 bases). The V end was cut by 1 base, the J end by 1 base, with 7 bases between. This CDR3 region has 14 residues. Germline V lookup: CDR1 MDHEN, CDR2 SYDVKM. CDR3 in DNA: TGTGCCAGCAGTTTATATGGGGGGAACACTGAAGCTTTCTTT. Translated, it gives CASSLYGGNTEAFF.

The chain couples TRBV4-3 to TRBJ2-7; the D call may be TRBD1 or TRBD2 (6 bases each). Trimming stripped 3 bases from V and 2 bases from J, with 20 bases between. The CDR3 sequence is 17 residues long. Germline V gene data show CDR1 as LGHNA and CDR2 as YSLEER. This CDR3 reads CASSQTPGAGSPYEQYF. The CDR3 region has the DNA TGCGCCAGCAGCCAGACCCCGGGGGCGGGTAGCCCCTACGAGCAGTACTTC.

Only a few counts were recorded for this clonotype. The chain couples TRBV5-3 to TRBJ2-1, with 7 bases lining up with TRBD2. TRBV5-3 has ORF status, its function being uncertain. V lost 8 bases and J lost 0; bases outside the gene matches: 14. The length of the CDR3 is 17 residues. CDR3 sequence reads: CASSPELASYSYNEQFF. CDR3 coding DNA: TGTGCCAGCAGCCCGGAACTAGCGAGCTACTCCTACAATGAGCAGTTCTTC.

This clonotype was recorded a few times. The rearrangement uses TRBV7-9 and TRBJ1-4; perhaps TRBD1 as D (5 bases). Trimming stripped 6 bases from V and 6 bases from J, with 11 bases between. The CDR3 runs to 13 residues. Germline assignment: CDR1 SEHNR and CDR2 FQNEAQ (reference sequence). The CDR3: CASRGRLDEKLFF. Written as DNA, the CDR3 is TGTGCCAGCAGGGGGCGATTGGATGAAAAACTGTTTTTT.

This clonotype was counted ten times or more. The chain joins TRBV9 to TRBJ1-1; TRBD1 might be the D (6 bases). Trimming cost V 3 bases and J 1 base, with 25 bases left between them. Looked up from germline, CDR1 is SGDLS and CDR2 is YYNGEE. The CDR3 is made up of 19 amino acids. The CDR3 DNA reads TGTGCCAGCAGCGCGTTCGAACAGGGACGGCCCCTAGAGAACACTGAAGCTTTCTTT. It specifies CASSAFEQGRPLENTEAFF.

This clonotype was counted a few times. This chain joins TRBV6-6 and TRBJ2-7, with D maybe TRBD2 (5 bases). Germline V gene data show CDR1 as MNHNY and CDR2 as SVGAGI (reference sequence). V was pared by 2 bases and J by 4 bases, with 18 bases between. This CDR3 has 16 amino acids. The CDR3 spells CASSYEPMSGEYEQYF. The DNA of the CDR3 is TGTGCCAGCAGTTACGAACCAATGAGCGGCGAATACGAGCAGTACTTC.